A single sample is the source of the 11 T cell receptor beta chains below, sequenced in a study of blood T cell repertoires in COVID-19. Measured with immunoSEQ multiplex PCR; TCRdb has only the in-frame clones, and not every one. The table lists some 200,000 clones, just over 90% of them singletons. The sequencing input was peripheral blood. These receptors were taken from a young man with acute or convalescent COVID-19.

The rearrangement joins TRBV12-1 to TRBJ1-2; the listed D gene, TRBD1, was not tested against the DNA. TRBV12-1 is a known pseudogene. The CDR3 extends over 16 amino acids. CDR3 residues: CASSHVVAPVNYGYTF. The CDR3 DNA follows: TGTGCCAGCAGCCACGTTGTGGCACCAGTTAACTATGGCTACACCTTC.

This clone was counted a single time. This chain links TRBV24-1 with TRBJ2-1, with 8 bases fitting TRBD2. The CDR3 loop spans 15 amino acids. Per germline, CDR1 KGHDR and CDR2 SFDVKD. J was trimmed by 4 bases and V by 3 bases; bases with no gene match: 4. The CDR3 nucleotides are TGTGCCACCAGTGATCGGCGGGGGGCTTACAATGAGCAGTTCTTC. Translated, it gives CATSDRRGAYNEQFF.

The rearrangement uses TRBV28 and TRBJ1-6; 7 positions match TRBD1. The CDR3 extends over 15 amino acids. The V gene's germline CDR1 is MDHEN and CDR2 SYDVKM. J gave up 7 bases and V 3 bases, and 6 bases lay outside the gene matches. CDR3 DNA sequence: TGTGCCAGCAGTTTGCCCCAGGGGGGCAATTCACCCCTCCACTTT. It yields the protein CASSLPQGGNSPLHF.

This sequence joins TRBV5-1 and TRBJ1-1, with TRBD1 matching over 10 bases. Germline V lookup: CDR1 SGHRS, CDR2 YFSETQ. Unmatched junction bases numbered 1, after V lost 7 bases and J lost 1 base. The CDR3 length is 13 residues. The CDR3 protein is CASGTGANTEAFF. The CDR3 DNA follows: TGCGCCAGCGGGACAGGGGCGAACACTGAAGCTTTCTTT. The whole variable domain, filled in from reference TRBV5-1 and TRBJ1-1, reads KAGVTQTPRYLIKTRGQQVTLSCSPISGHRSVSWYQQTPGQGLQFLFEYFSETQRNKGNFPGRFSGRQFSNSRSEMNVSTLELGDSALYLCASGTGANTEAFFGQGTRLTVV.

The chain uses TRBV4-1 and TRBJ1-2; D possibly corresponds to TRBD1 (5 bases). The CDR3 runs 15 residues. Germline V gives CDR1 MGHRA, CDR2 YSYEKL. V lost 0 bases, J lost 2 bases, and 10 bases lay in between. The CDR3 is CASSQDSRGNYGYTF. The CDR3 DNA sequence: TGCGCCAGCAGCCAAGATTCACGGGGGAACTATGGCTACACCTTC.

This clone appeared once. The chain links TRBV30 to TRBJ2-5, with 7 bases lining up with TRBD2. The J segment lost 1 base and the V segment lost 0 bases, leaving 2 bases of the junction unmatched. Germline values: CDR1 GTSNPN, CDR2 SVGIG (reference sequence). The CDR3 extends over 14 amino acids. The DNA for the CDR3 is TGTGCCTGGAGTGTAGGCGGGGGCCAAGAGACCCAGTACTTC. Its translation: CAWSVGGGQETQYF.

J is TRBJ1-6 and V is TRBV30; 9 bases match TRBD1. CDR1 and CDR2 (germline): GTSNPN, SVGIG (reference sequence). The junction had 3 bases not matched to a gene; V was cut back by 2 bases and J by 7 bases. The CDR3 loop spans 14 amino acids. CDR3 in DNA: TGTGCCTGGAGTTACGGACAGGGGAATTCACCCCTCCACTTT. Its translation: CAWSYGQGNSPLHF.

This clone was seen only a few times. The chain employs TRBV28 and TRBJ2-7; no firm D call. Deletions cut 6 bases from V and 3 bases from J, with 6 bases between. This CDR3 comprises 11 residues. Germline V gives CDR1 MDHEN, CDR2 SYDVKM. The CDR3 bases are TGTGCCAGCAGCCCAAACTACGAGCAGTACTTC. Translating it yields CASSPNYEQYF.

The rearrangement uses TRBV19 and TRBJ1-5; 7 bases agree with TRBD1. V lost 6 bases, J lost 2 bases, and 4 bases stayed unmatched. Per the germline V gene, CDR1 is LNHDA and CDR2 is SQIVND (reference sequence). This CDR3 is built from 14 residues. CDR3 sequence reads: CASRWTGGNQPQHF. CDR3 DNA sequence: TGTGCCAGTAGATGGACAGGTGGCAATCAGCCCCAGCATTTT.

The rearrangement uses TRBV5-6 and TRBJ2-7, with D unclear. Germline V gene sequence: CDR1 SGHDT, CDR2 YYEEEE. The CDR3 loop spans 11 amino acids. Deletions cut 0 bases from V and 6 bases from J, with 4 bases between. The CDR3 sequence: CASSLALEQYF. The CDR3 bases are TGTGCCAGCAGCTTGGCTCTCGAGCAGTACTTC.

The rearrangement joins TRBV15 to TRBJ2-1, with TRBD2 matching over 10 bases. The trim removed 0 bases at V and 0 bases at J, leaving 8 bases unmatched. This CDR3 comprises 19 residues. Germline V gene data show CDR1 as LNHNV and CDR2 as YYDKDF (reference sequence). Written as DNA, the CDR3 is TGTGCCACCAGCAGAGACCTAGCGGGGGCGCCGAGCTCCTACAATGAGCAGTTCTTC. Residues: CATSRDLAGAPSSYNEQFF. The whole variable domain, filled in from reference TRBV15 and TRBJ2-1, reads DAMVIQNPRYQVTQFGKPVTLSCSQTLNHNVMYWYQQKSSQAPKLLFHYYDKDFNNEADTPDNFQSRRPNTSFCFLDIRSPGLGDTAMYLCATSRDLAGAPSSYNEQFFGPGTRLTVL.